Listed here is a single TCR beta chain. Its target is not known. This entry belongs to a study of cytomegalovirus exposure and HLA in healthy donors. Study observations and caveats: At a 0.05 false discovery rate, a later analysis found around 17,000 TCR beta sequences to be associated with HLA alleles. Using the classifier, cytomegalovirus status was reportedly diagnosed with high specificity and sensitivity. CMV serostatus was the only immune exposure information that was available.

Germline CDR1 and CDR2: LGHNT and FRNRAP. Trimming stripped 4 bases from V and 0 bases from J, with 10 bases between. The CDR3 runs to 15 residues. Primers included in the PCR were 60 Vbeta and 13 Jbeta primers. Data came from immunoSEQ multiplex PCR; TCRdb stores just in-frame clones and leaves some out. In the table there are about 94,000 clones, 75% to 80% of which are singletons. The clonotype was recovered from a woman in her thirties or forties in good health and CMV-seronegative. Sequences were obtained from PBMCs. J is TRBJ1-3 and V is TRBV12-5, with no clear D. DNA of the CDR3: TGTGCTAGTGGTTCCACAGTGACCTCTGGAAACACCATATATTTT. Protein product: CASGSTVTSGNTIYF.